Listed below are T cell receptor beta chains from one sample, sequenced in a study of T cells in tuberculosis. TCRdb's table, derived via immunoSEQ multiplex PCR, lists solely in-frame clones and lacks some. The sample includes more than 30,000 clones, approximately 94% of them seen just once. Here the sequenced sample was PBMCs, taken at tuberculosis diagnosis. Receptors originate from an adult with tuberculosis. Each CDR3 is given with its conserved first and last residue. Each record gives: CDR3 protein, CDR3 DNA, D gene, V gene, clone size, J gene. A D gene is named only where the DNA matches it firmly. Some rows mark clone size as missing; the rest say once, few, many or name a class of expanded clone.

CDR3 protein: CASSLTSGGADTQYF; CDR3 DNA: TGTGCCAGCAGCTTAACGAGCGGGGGGGCAGATACGCAGTATTTT; D gene: TRBD2; V gene: TRBV7-2; clone size: -; J gene: TRBJ2-3
CDR3 protein: CASSLPGQRSYEQYF; CDR3 DNA: TGTGCCAGCAGTTTACCCGGACAGAGATCCTACGAGCAGTACTTC; D gene: -; V gene: TRBV28; clone size: -; J gene: TRBJ2-7
CDR3 protein: CASSMTRYNEQFF; CDR3 DNA: TGCGCCAGCAGCATGACACGATACAATGAGCAGTTCTTC; D gene: -; V gene: TRBV5-1; clone size: -; J gene: TRBJ2-1
CDR3 protein: CASSLDRDYSSGANVLTF; CDR3 DNA: TGTGCCAGCAGCCTGGACAGGGATTATAGCTCTGGGGCCAACGTCCTGACTTTC; D gene: TRBD1; V gene: TRBV5-6; clone size: -; J gene: TRBJ2-6
CDR3 protein: CSVGVRQGEKLFF; CDR3 DNA: TGCAGCGTAGGTGTCCGCCAGGGCGAAAAACTGTTTTTT; D gene: -; V gene: TRBV29-1; clone size: -; J gene: TRBJ1-4
CDR3 protein: CASTPFGKLYNEQFF; CDR3 DNA: TGTGCCAGCACCCCCTTCGGGAAGCTTTACAATGAGCAGTTCTTC; D gene: -; V gene: TRBV28; clone size: -; J gene: TRBJ2-1
CDR3 protein: CAISDFLPGQPTDYNEQFF; CDR3 DNA: TGTGCCATCAGTGACTTTCTCCCGGGACAACCTACTGATTACAATGAGCAGTTCTTC; D gene: -; V gene: TRBV10-3; clone size: once; J gene: TRBJ2-1
CDR3 protein: CASSGTGLGGYTF; CDR3 DNA: TGTGCCAGCAGTGGGACAGGCCTGGGGGGCTACACCTTC; D gene: TRBD1; V gene: TRBV2; clone size: -; J gene: TRBJ1-2
CDR3 protein: CASSKRGPLYEQYF; CDR3 DNA: TGTGCCAGCAGTAAACGCGGGCCCCTTTACGAGCAGTACTTC; D gene: -; V gene: TRBV25-1; clone size: -; J gene: TRBJ2-7
CDR3 protein: CASSVGLARGETQYF; CDR3 DNA: TGTGCCAGCAGCGTTGGACTAGCGAGGGGAGAGACCCAGTACTTC; D gene: TRBD2; V gene: TRBV9; clone size: -; J gene: TRBJ2-5
CDR3 protein: CASSPRAFYEEDTQYF; CDR3 DNA: TGTGCCAGCAGCCCGCGAGCTTTCTACGAGGAAGATACGCAGTATTTT; D gene: -; V gene: TRBV7-8; clone size: -; J gene: TRBJ2-3
CDR3 protein: CASRRDSPLHF; CDR3 DNA: TGTGCCAGCAGGAGAGATTCACCCCTCCACTTT; D gene: -; V gene: TRBV6-1; clone size: -; J gene: TRBJ1-6
CDR3 protein: CASSKKVTGMNTEAFF; CDR3 DNA: TGTGCCAGCTCAAAGAAAGTTACAGGAATGAACACTGAAGCTTTCTTT; D gene: -; V gene: TRBV18; clone size: -; J gene: TRBJ1-1
CDR3 protein: CASGFHSSAEAFF; CDR3 DNA: TGTGCTAGTGGTTTCCATTCTTCAGCTGAAGCTTTCTTT; D gene: -; V gene: TRBV12-5; clone size: -; J gene: TRBJ1-1
CDR3 protein: CATSREAVGNTEAFF; CDR3 DNA: TGTGCCACCAGCAGAGAGGCTGTGGGCAACACTGAAGCTTTCTTT; D gene: -; V gene: TRBV15; clone size: -; J gene: TRBJ1-1
CDR3 protein: CASRSASGGVYNEQFF; CDR3 DNA: TGTGCCAGCAGGTCGGCTAGCGGGGGGGTCTACAATGAGCAGTTCTTC; D gene: TRBD2; V gene: TRBV7-9; clone size: -; J gene: TRBJ2-1
CDR3 protein: CASSSRGQGGKQYF; CDR3 DNA: TGTGCCAGCAGCTCGAGGGGACAGGGTGGCAAGCAGTACTTC; D gene: TRBD1; V gene: TRBV14; clone size: once; J gene: TRBJ2-7
CDR3 protein: CASRPSGLNTYEQYF; CDR3 DNA: TGTGCCAGTAGGCCATCGGGACTTAATACCTACGAGCAGTACTTC; D gene: -; V gene: TRBV19; clone size: -; J gene: TRBJ2-7
CDR3 protein: CASTMATFSNQPQHF; CDR3 DNA: TGTGCCAGCACCATGGCGACATTTAGCAATCAGCCCCAGCATTTT; D gene: -; V gene: TRBV28; clone size: -; J gene: TRBJ1-5
CDR3 protein: CSVETEGNTIYF; CDR3 DNA: TGCAGCGTTGAGACGGAGGGAAACACCATATATTTT; D gene: -; V gene: TRBV29-1; clone size: -; J gene: TRBJ1-3
CDR3 protein: CASSLGDTGARNQPQHF; CDR3 DNA: TGTGCCAGCAGCTTGGGGGACACAGGGGCCCGCAATCAGCCCCAGCATTTT; D gene: TRBD1; V gene: TRBV5-5; clone size: -; J gene: TRBJ1-5
CDR3 protein: CASSHQGTGGSYEQYF; CDR3 DNA: TGTGCCAGCAGCCACCAAGGAACGGGGGGGAGCTACGAGCAGTACTTC; D gene: TRBD2; V gene: TRBV4-2; clone size: -; J gene: TRBJ2-7
CDR3 protein: CATSRDRGVLGISGYTF; CDR3 DNA: TGTGCCACCAGCAGAGATCGGGGAGTTCTCGGTATTAGTGGCTACACCTTC; D gene: -; V gene: TRBV15; clone size: -; J gene: TRBJ1-2
CDR3 protein: CASSLQRGGPDTQYF; CDR3 DNA: TGTGCCAGCAGTTTGCAGCGGGGGGGCCCAGATACGCAGTATTTT; D gene: TRBD2; V gene: TRBV6-6; clone size: -; J gene: TRBJ2-3
CDR3 protein: CASSPYAGTGYDGYTF; CDR3 DNA: TGTGCCAGCAGCCCGTATGCCGGGACAGGCTATGATGGCTACACCTTC; D gene: TRBD1; V gene: TRBV7-9; clone size: -; J gene: TRBJ1-2
CDR3 protein: CASSQTSGDVFGTDTQYF; CDR3 DNA: TGTGCCAGCAGCCAGACTAGCGGGGATGTGTTTGGCACAGATACGCAGTATTTT; D gene: TRBD2; V gene: TRBV11-2; clone size: -; J gene: TRBJ2-3
CDR3 protein: CATSRGHRGYTF; CDR3 DNA: TGTGCCACCAGCAGAGGACATCGGGGCTACACCTTC; D gene: -; V gene: TRBV15; clone size: -; J gene: TRBJ1-2
CDR3 protein: CASSFQGMNTEAFF; CDR3 DNA: TGTGCCAGCAGCTTTCAGGGGATGAACACTGAAGCTTTCTTT; D gene: -; V gene: TRBV7-3; clone size: -; J gene: TRBJ1-1
CDR3 protein: CASSFGTGPNEQYF; CDR3 DNA: TGTGCCAGCAGCTTTGGGACAGGACCTAACGAGCAGTACTTC; D gene: TRBD1; V gene: TRBV7-6; clone size: once; J gene: TRBJ2-7
CDR3 protein: CASSRVPGLAYEQYF; CDR3 DNA: TGCGCCAGCAGCCGAGTTCCGGGACTAGCGTACGAGCAGTACTTC; D gene: TRBD2; V gene: TRBV4-1; clone size: -; J gene: TRBJ2-7
CDR3 protein: CASSQDGQGASDTQYF; CDR3 DNA: TGCGCCAGCAGCCAAGATGGTCAGGGGGCCTCAGATACGCAGTATTTT; D gene: TRBD1; V gene: TRBV4-1; clone size: -; J gene: TRBJ2-3
CDR3 protein: CASSRRGFITEAFF; CDR3 DNA: TGTGCCAGTAGCCGGCGGGGTTTTATCACTGAAGCTTTCTTT; D gene: -; V gene: TRBV19; clone size: -; J gene: TRBJ1-1
CDR3 protein: CASSLLTGGNTEAFF; CDR3 DNA: TGCGCCAGCAGCTTATTGACAGGGGGGAACACTGAAGCTTTCTTT; D gene: TRBD1; V gene: TRBV5-1; clone size: once; J gene: TRBJ1-1
CDR3 protein: CASSDRGYSGNTIYF; CDR3 DNA: TGTGCCAGCAGCGACAGGGGATACTCTGGAAACACCATATATTTT; D gene: TRBD1; V gene: TRBV9; clone size: -; J gene: TRBJ1-3
CDR3 protein: CSATDRGNTEAFF; CDR3 DNA: TGCAGCGCAACGGACAGGGGGAACACTGAAGCTTTCTTT; D gene: TRBD1; V gene: TRBV29-1; clone size: -; J gene: TRBJ1-1
CDR3 protein: CASSVLAGGYNEQFF; CDR3 DNA: TGTGCCAGCAGTGTCCTAGCGGGGGGGTATAATGAGCAGTTCTTC; D gene: TRBD2; V gene: TRBV2; clone size: -; J gene: TRBJ2-1
CDR3 protein: CASSDQTGGYGYTF; CDR3 DNA: TGTGCCAGCAGCGACCAGACAGGGGGCTATGGCTACACCTTC; D gene: TRBD1; V gene: TRBV9; clone size: -; J gene: TRBJ1-2
CDR3 protein: CASSRGRGNQPQHF; CDR3 DNA: TGTGCCAGCAGCCGCGGCAGAGGCAATCAGCCCCAGCATTTT; D gene: -; V gene: TRBV28; clone size: -; J gene: TRBJ1-5
CDR3 protein: CASSGSDREAFF; CDR3 DNA: TGTGCCAGCAGCGGTAGCGACAGGGAAGCTTTCTTT; D gene: -; V gene: TRBV9; clone size: -; J gene: TRBJ1-1
CDR3 protein: CASSIRSSGNTIYF; CDR3 DNA: TGCGCCAGCAGTATTAGGAGCTCTGGAAACACCATATATTTT; D gene: -; V gene: TRBV10-1; clone size: once; J gene: TRBJ1-3
CDR3 protein: CSVPIEGVGNYGYTF; CDR3 DNA: TGCAGCGTCCCAATAGAGGGGGTTGGAAACTATGGCTACACCTTC; D gene: -; V gene: TRBV29-1; clone size: -; J gene: TRBJ1-2
CDR3 protein: CASSPTPRTGGSSYEQYF; CDR3 DNA: TGTGCCAGCAGCCCTACTCCGAGGACAGGTGGTTCTTCCTACGAGCAGTACTTC; D gene: TRBD1; V gene: TRBV5-6; clone size: -; J gene: TRBJ2-7
CDR3 protein: CASSLAVAYEQYF; CDR3 DNA: TGTGCCAGCAGCTTAGCGGTAGCCTACGAGCAGTACTTC; D gene: -; V gene: TRBV7-6; clone size: -; J gene: TRBJ2-7
CDR3 protein: CSAGGGGRFTEAFF; CDR3 DNA: TGCAGCGCCGGAGGAGGGGGCAGGTTTACTGAAGCTTTCTTT; D gene: TRBD1; V gene: TRBV29-1; clone size: -; J gene: TRBJ1-1
CDR3 protein: CASSLEGRGGLQNTQYF; CDR3 DNA: TGCGCCAGCAGCCTGGAAGGACGGGGGGGCCTTCAAAATACGCAGTATTTT; D gene: TRBD2; V gene: TRBV4-3; clone size: -; J gene: TRBJ2-3
CDR3 protein: CASSIVRSSGNTIYF; CDR3 DNA: TGTGCCAGTAGTATCGTCCGTAGCTCTGGAAACACCATATATTTT; D gene: -; V gene: TRBV19; clone size: -; J gene: TRBJ1-3
CDR3 protein: CASREVPLSYGYTF; CDR3 DNA: TGTGCCAGCAGGGAAGTACCGCTCAGCTATGGCTACACCTTC; D gene: -; V gene: TRBV2; clone size: -; J gene: TRBJ1-2
CDR3 protein: CASSPSRRDRGPYEQYF; CDR3 DNA: TGTGCCAGCAGCCCAAGCCGCCGGGACAGGGGACCCTACGAGCAGTACTTC; D gene: TRBD1; V gene: TRBV9; clone size: few; J gene: TRBJ2-7
CDR3 protein: CATLGGGTEAFF; CDR3 DNA: TGTGCCACCCTAGGGGGGGGCACTGAAGCTTTCTTT; D gene: -; V gene: TRBV15; clone size: -; J gene: TRBJ1-1
CDR3 protein: CAWGGRGMNTEAFF; CDR3 DNA: TGTGCCTGGGGCGGCAGGGGTATGAACACTGAAGCTTTCTTT; D gene: -; V gene: TRBV30; clone size: -; J gene: TRBJ1-1
CDR3 protein: CASKTSGGYTDTQYF; CDR3 DNA: TGTGCCAGCAAGACTAGCGGGGGTTACACAGATACGCAGTATTTT; D gene: TRBD2; V gene: TRBV6-1; clone size: once; J gene: TRBJ2-3
CDR3 protein: CASQRGGPSGEQYF; CDR3 DNA: TGTGCCAGCCAGCGGGGGGGCCCTAGCGGAGAGCAGTACTTC; D gene: TRBD2; V gene: TRBV6-1; clone size: -; J gene: TRBJ2-7
CDR3 protein: CASSMGLSYEQYF; CDR3 DNA: TGTGCCAGTAGTATGGGACTGTCCTACGAGCAGTACTTC; D gene: -; V gene: TRBV19; clone size: -; J gene: TRBJ2-7
CDR3 protein: CASSFIQGNYEQYF; CDR3 DNA: TGTGCCAGCAGTTTTATCCAGGGTAACTACGAGCAGTACTTC; D gene: -; V gene: TRBV28; clone size: -; J gene: TRBJ2-7
CDR3 protein: CASSPRRGVVAQYF; CDR3 DNA: TGTGCCAGCAGCCCCAGACGGGGGGTAGTAGCGCAGTACTTC; D gene: TRBD2; V gene: TRBV7-2; clone size: -; J gene: TRBJ2-7
CDR3 protein: CASSMATGDSYEQYF; CDR3 DNA: TGTGCCAGTAGTATGGCGACAGGGGACTCCTACGAGCAGTACTTC; D gene: TRBD1; V gene: TRBV19; clone size: -; J gene: TRBJ2-7
CDR3 protein: CASSQEIMGLAGGLYEQYF; CDR3 DNA: TGCGCCAGCAGCCAAGAAATAATGGGGCTAGCGGGGGGGCTTTACGAGCAGTACTTC; D gene: TRBD2; V gene: TRBV4-1; clone size: -; J gene: TRBJ2-7
CDR3 protein: CASSEISGYLYEQYF; CDR3 DNA: TGTGCCAGCAGCGAAATCTCGGGTTATTTGTACGAGCAGTACTTC; D gene: -; V gene: TRBV6-1; clone size: -; J gene: TRBJ2-7
CDR3 protein: CAWKGKGQGISGANVLTF; CDR3 DNA: TGTGCCTGGAAAGGCAAGGGACAGGGAATCTCTGGGGCCAACGTCCTGACTTTC; D gene: TRBD1; V gene: TRBV30; clone size: -; J gene: TRBJ2-6